This TCR beta chain was sequenced in a study of T cell changes during pregnancy in multiple sclerosis (dated by TCRdb to the late 2010s). Concerning the study at large: Changes in the T cell repertoire over the course of pregnancy were examined in this study in women with multiple sclerosis.

Regarding this clone: Its recognized antigen is unknown. No clone much larger than this one lies a single base away; base qualities are absent.

The library was obtained by the immunoSEQ multiplex PCR assay. TCRdb took over this immuneACCESS table, retaining in-frame rearrangements with V and J assigned. Such tables are incomplete; in checked studies, under half of the missing clones stem from an unresolved V gene, and the remainder is unexplained. The sample records 70,000 or so clones, around 90% of which are singletons. The top ten constitute 0.29% of the sample. V trim: 5 bases; J trim: 0 bases; unmatched bases: 4. The CDR3 runs 15 residues from the cysteine to the phenylalanine. The kept DNA is CDR3 alone, 45 bases in frame from the first base. CDR1 SEHNR and CDR2 FQNEAQ are derived from the germline V gene (reference sequence).

The clonotype originates from a female donor with multiple sclerosis, enrolled in a pregnancy study. Sequenced here: CD4+ T cells from peripheral blood mononuclear cells, sampled after pregnancy. The rearrangement joined TRBV7-9 to TRBJ2-7, with 10 junctional bases fitting TRBD1. The CDR3 here reads CASSPRTGGSYEQYF. The bases are TGTGCCAGCAGCCCACGGACAGGGGGCTCCTACGAGCAGTACTTC. With the rest looked up from the reference TRBV7-9 and TRBJ2-7 genes rather than sequenced, the full variable domain is DTGVSQNPRHKITKRGQNVTFRCDPISEHNRLYWYRQTLGQGPEFLTYFQNEAQLEKSRLLSDRFSAERPKGSFSTLEIQRTEQGDSAMYLCASSPRTGGSYEQYFGPGTRLTVT.